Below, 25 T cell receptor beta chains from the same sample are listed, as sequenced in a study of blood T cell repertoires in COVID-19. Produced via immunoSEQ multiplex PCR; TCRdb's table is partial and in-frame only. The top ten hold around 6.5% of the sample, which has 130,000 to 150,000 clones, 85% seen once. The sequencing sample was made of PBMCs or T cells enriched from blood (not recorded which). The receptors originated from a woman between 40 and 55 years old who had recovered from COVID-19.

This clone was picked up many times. The CDR3 is CASSQVFDTLVEKLFF. The CDR3 DNA reads as TGTGCCAGCAGCCAAGTATTCGACACCCTTGTCGAAAAACTGTTTTTT. This chain connects TRBV3-1 (or the pseudogene TRBV3-2) to TRBJ1-4; D remains unclear. The CDR3 length is 16 residues. Germline V lookup: CDR1 LGHDT, CDR2 YNNKEL (reference sequence). V lost 1 base, J lost 8 bases, and 17 bases lay in between.

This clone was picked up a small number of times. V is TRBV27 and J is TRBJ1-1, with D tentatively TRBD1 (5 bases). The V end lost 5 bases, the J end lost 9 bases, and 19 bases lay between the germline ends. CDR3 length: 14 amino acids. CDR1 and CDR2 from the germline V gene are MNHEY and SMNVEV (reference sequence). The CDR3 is CASSGTIRQPKAFF. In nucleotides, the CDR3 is TGTGCCAGCAGTGGAACGATCCGACAGCCCAAAGCTTTCTTT.

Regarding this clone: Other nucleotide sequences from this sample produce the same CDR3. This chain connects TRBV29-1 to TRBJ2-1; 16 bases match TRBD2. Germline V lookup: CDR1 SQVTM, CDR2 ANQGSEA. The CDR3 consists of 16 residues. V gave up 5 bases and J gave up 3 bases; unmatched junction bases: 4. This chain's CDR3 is CSVTGLAGGSYNEQFF. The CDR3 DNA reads TGCAGCGTTACGGGACTAGCGGGAGGGAGCTACAATGAGCAGTTCTTC.

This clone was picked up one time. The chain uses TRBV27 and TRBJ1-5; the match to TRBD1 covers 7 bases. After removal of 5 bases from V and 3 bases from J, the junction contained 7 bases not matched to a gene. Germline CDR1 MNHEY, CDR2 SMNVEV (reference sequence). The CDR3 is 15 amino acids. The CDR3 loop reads CASSRAGQLNQPQHF. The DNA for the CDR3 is TGTGCCAGCAGTAGGGCGGGACAGCTCAATCAGCCCCAGCATTTT.

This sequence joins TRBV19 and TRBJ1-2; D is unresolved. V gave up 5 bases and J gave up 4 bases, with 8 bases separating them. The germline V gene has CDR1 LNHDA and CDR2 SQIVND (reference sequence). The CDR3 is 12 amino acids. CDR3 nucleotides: TGTGCCAGTAGTTCCCCGGGCTATGGCTACACCTTC. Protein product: CASSSPGYGYTF.

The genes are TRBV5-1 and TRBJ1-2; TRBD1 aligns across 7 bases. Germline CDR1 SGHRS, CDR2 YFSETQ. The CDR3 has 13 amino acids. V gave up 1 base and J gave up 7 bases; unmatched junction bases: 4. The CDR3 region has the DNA TGCGCCAGCAGCTTGTCGGACAGGAGTGGCTACACCTTC. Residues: CASSLSDRSGYTF. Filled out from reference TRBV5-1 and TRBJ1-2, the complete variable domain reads KAGVTQTPRYLIKTRGQQVTLSCSPISGHRSVSWYQQTPGQGLQFLFEYFSETQRNKGNFPGRFSGRQFSNSRSEMNVSTLELGDSALYLCASSLSDRSGYTFGSGTRLTVV.

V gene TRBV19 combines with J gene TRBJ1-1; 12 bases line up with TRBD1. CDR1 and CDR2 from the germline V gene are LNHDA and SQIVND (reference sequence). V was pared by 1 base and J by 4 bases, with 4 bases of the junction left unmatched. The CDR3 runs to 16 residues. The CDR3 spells CASSIGDRGRVTEAFF. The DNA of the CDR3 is TGTGCCAGTAGTATAGGGGACAGGGGGCGAGTCACTGAAGCTTTCTTT.

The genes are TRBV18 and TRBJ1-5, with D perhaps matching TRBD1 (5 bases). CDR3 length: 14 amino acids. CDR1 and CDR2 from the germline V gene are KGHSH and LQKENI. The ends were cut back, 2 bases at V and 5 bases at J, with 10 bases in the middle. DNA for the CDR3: TGTGCCAGCTCACCAGCGGGGGTGGATCAGCCCCAGCATTTT. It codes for CASSPAGVDQPQHF.

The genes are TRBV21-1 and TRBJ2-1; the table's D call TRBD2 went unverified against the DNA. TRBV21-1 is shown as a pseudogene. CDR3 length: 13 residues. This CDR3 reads CASSARMPRLQFF. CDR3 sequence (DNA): TGTGCCAGCAGCGCGCGCATGCCCCGACTCCAGTTCTTC.

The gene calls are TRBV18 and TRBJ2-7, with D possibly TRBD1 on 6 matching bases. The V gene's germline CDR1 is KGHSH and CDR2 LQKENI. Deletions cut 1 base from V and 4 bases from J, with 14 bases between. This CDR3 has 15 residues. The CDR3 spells CASSPLDRPTYEQYF. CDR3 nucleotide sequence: TGTGCCAGCTCACCACTGGACAGACCCACTTACGAGCAGTACTTC.

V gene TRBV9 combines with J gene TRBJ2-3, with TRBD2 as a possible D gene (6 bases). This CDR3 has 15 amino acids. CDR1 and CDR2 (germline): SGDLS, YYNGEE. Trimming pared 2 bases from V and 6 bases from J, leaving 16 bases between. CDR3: CASSVVVGRRDTQYF. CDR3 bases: TGTGCCAGCAGCGTCGTGGTAGGGAGGAGGGATACGCAGTATTTT.

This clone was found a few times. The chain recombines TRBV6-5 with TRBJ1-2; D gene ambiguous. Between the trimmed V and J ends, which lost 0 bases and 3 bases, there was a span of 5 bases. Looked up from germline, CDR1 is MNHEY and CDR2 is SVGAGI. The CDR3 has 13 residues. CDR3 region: CASSYSSHYGYTF. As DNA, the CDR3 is TGTGCCAGCAGTTACTCGAGCCACTATGGCTACACCTTC.

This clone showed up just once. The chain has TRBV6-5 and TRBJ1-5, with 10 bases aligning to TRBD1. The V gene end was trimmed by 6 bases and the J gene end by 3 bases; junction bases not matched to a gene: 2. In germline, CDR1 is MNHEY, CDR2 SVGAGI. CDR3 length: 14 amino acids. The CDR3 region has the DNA TGTGCCAGCAGCGGGACAGGGGCCAATCAGCCCCAGCATTTT. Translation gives CASSGTGANQPQHF.

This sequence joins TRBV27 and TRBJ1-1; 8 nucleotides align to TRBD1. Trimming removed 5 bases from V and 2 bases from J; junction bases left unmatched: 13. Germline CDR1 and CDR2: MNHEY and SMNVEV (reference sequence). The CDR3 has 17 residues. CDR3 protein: CASSLRRQGPTNTEAFF. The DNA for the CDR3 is TGTGCCAGCAGTCTTAGGAGACAGGGGCCGACCAACACTGAAGCTTTCTTT.

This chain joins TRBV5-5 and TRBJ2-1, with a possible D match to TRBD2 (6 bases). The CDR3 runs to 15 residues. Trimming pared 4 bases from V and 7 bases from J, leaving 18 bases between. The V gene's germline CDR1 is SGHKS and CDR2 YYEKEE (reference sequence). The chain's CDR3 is CASSGLGGLANEQFF. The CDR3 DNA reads TGTGCCAGCAGCGGGCTCGGAGGGCTCGCGAATGAGCAGTTCTTC.

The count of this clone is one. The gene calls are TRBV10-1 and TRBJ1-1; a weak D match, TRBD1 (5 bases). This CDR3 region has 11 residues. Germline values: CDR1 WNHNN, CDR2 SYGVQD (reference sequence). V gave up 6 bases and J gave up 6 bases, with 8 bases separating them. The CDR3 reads CASRGEAEAFF. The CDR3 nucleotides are TGCGCCAGCAGGGGGGAGGCTGAAGCTTTCTTT.

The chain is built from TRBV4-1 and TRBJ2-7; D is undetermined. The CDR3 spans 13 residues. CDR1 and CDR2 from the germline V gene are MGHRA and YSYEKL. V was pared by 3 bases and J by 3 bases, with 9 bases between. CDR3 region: CASSQVPGYEQYF. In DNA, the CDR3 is TGCGCCAGCAGCCAGGTCCCGGGCTACGAGCAGTACTTC.

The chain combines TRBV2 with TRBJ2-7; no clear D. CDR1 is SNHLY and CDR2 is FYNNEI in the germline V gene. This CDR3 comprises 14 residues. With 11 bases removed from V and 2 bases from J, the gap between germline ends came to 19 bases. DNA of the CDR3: TGTGCCTCTTTCTTCCGAGATTCTACCTACGAGCAGTACTTC. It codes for CASFFRDSTYEQYF.

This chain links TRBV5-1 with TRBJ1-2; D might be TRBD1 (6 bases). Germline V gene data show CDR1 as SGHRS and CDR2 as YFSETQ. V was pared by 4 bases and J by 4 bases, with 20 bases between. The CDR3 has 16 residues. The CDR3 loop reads CASSLLTTGTSYGYTF. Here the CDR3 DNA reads TGCGCCAGCAGCCTTCTGACCACCGGGACAAGCTATGGCTACACCTTC.

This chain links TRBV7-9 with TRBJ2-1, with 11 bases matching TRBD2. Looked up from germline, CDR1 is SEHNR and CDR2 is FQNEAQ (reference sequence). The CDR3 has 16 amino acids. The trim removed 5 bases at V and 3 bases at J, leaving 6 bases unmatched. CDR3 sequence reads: CASSPTSGVDYNEQFF. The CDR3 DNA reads TGTGCCAGCAGCCCGACTAGCGGGGTTGACTACAATGAGCAGTTCTTC.

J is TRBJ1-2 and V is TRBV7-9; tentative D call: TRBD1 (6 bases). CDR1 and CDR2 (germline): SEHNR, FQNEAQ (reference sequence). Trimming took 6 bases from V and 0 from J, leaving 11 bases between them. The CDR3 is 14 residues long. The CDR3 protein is CASRWGTTNYGYTF. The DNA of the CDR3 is TGTGCCAGCAGGTGGGGGACAACTAACTATGGCTACACCTTC. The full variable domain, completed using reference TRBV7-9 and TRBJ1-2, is DTGVSQNPRHKITKRGQNVTFRCDPISEHNRLYWYRQTLGQGPEFLTYFQNEAQLEKSRLLSDRFSAERPKGSFSTLEIQRTEQGDSAMYLCASRWGTTNYGYTFGSGTRLTVV.

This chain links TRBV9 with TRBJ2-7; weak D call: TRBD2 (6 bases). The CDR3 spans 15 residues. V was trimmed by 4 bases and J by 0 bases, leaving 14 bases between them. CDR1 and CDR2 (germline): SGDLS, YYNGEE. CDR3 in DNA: TGTGCCAGCAGCCCCGTCGGGAGTATCTCCTACGAGCAGTACTTC. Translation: CASSPVGSISYEQYF.

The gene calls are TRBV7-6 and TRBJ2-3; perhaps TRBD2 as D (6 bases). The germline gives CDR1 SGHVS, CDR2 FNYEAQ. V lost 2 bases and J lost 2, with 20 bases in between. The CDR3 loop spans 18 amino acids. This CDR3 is CASSLTRTTGAITDTQYF. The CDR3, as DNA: TGTGCCAGCAGCTTAACGAGGACTACCGGGGCTATCACAGATACGCAGTATTTT.

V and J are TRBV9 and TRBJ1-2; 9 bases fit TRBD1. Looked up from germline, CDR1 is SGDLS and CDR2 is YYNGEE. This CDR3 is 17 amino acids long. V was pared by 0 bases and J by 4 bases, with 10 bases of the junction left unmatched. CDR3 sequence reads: CASSVDGTGNEVYGYTF. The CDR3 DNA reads TGTGCCAGCAGCGTAGATGGGACAGGGAATGAGGTCTATGGCTACACCTTC.

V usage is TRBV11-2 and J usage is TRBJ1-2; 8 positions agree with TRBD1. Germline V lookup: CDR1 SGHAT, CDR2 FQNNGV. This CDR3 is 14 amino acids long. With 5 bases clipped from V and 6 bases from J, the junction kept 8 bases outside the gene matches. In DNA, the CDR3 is TGTGCCAGCAGCCCCAACCCGACAGGGGATGGCTACACCTTC. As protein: CASSPNPTGDGYTF. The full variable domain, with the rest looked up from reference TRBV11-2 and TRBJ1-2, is EAGVAQSPRYKIIEKRQSVAFWCNPISGHATLYWYQQILGQGPKLLIQFQNNGVVDDSQLPKDRFSAERLKGVDSTLKIQPAKLEDSAVYLCASSPNPTGDGYTFGSGTRLTVV.